The 22 T cell receptor beta chains reported below all come from one sample, sequenced in a study of blood T cell repertoires in COVID-19. Only in-frame clones appear in the TCRdb table, and some are missing; sequencing was by immunoSEQ multiplex PCR. This table holds about 40,000 clones, 86% found once. The specimen was peripheral blood. These TCRs come from a middle-aged man in a cohort sampled during active COVID-19.

V usage is TRBV18 and J usage is TRBJ1-2, with 9 bases identical to TRBD1. This CDR3 contains 15 residues. Germline V gene sequence: CDR1 KGHSH, CDR2 LQKENI. V was pared by 0 bases and J by 3 bases, with 2 bases of the junction left unmatched. The CDR3 protein is CASSPPWTGDYGYTF. DNA of the CDR3: TGTGCCAGCTCACCACCGTGGACAGGGGACTATGGCTACACCTTC. Together with reference TRBV18 and TRBJ1-2, the CDR3 gives the full variable domain: NAGVMQNPRHLVRRRGQEARLRCSPMKGHSHVYWYRQLPEEGLKFMVYLQKENIIDESGMPKERFSAEFPKEGPSILRIQQVVRGDSAAYFCASSPPWTGDYGYTFGSGTRLTVV.

This clone has a single count. The rearrangement uses TRBV7-3 and TRBJ1-6; D possibly corresponds to TRBD1 (5 bases). CDR1 and CDR2 from the germline V gene are SGHTA and FQGTGA. Trimming shortened V by 4 bases and J by 3 bases, and 10 bases separated the two germline ends. The CDR3 contains 15 residues. CDR3 sequence (DNA): TGTGCCAGCAGCTCGGACGACAGCTATAATTCACCCCTCCACTTT. This codes for CASSSDDSYNSPLHF. Together with reference TRBV7-3 and TRBJ1-6, the CDR3 gives the full variable domain: GAGVSQTPSNKVTEKGKYVELRCDPISGHTALYWYRQSLGQGPEFLIYFQGTGAADDSGLPNDRFFAVRPEGSVSTLKIQRTERGDSAVYLCASSSDDSYNSPLHFGNGTRLTVT.

The chain couples TRBV28 to TRBJ2-5; 7 bases map to TRBD2. With V trimmed by 6 bases and J by 3 bases, 10 bases remained unmatched. The CDR3 has 15 residues. Germline CDR1 MDHEN, CDR2 SYDVKM. Here the CDR3 DNA reads TGTGCCAGCAGCCCCCAAAGGCGGGGGAAAGAGACCCAGTACTTC. Residues: CASSPQRRGKETQYF.

This chain uses TRBV7-2 with TRBJ1-2, with unresolved D. This CDR3 comprises 12 residues. V lost 5 bases and J 6 bases, leaving 10 bases between the germline ends. Germline CDR1 SGHTA, CDR2 FQGNSA. The CDR3 DNA reads as TGTGCCAGCAGCCTTAACTATGATGGCTACACCTTC. This sequence encodes CASSLNYDGYTF.

V and J are TRBV24-1 and TRBJ2-3; 9 positions agree with TRBD1. The CDR3 has 16 residues. With V trimmed by 4 bases and J by 4 bases, 8 bases remained unmatched. Germline V gene data show CDR1 as KGHDR and CDR2 as SFDVKD. The CDR3: CATSDAGTGTPDTQYF. The CDR3 DNA sequence: TGTGCCACCAGTGACGCCGGGACAGGGACCCCAGATACGCAGTATTTT.

This clone was counted once. The chain is built from TRBV4-1 and TRBJ2-7; a possible D gene is TRBD2 (5 bases). This CDR3 is built from 14 residues. V was clipped by 1 base and J by 7 bases, with 14 bases between them. Germline V gene lookup returns CDR1 MGHRA and CDR2 YSYEKL. CDR3 protein: CASSQAYSGPEQYF. DNA for the CDR3: TGCGCCAGCAGCCAAGCTTACAGCGGACCGGAGCAGTACTTC.

About this clone itself: A read error may account for a junction end that differs from germline. The genes are TRBV7-7 and TRBJ2-1; D is unresolved. The CDR3 has 14 amino acids. The V gene's germline CDR1 is SSHAT and CDR2 FNYEAQ (reference sequence). The CDR3 here is CASSPGPASNEQFF. The DNA of the CDR3 is TGTGCTAGCAGCCCTGGGCCAGCTTCCAATGAGCAGTTCTTC. Drawing the rest from reference TRBV7-7 and TRBJ2-1, the complete variable domain is GAGVSQSPRYKVTKRGQDVTLRCDPISSHATLYWYQQALGQGPEFLTYFNYEAQPDKSGLPSDRFSAERPEGSISTLTIQRTEQRDSAMYRCASSPGPASNEQFFGPGTRLTVL.

This chain joins TRBV6-4 and TRBJ2-1; D unresolved. Germline V gene sequence: CDR1 MRHNA, CDR2 SNTAGT. V lost 0 bases and J lost 8, with 11 bases in between. The length of the CDR3 is 14 residues. The CDR3 coding sequence is TGTGCCAGCAGTGACTCGGCGGAAGCCGATGAGCAGTTCTTC. Its translation: CASSDSAEADEQFF.

The CDR3 coding sequence is TGTGCCAGCAGCGGACTAGCAGAGACCCAGTACTTC. It yields the protein CASSGLAETQYF. This chain joins TRBV12-3 or TRBV12-4 and TRBJ2-5; TRBD2 matches 8 bases. The CDR3 is 12 amino acids. V lost 6 bases and J lost 4; bases outside the gene matches: 1.

Of note for this clone: An end of the junction does not agree with germline; a read error may underlie this. The same CDR3 arises from other DNA sequences in this sample as well. The CDR3 DNA is TGTGCCAGCATCATCCAGCCGGGTGGCGAAAAGCTGTTTTTT. This gives the protein CASIIQPGGEKLFF. J is TRBJ1-4 and V is TRBV11-2; D remains unclear. From germline, CDR1 is SGHAT and CDR2 FQNNGV. The CDR3 is 14 residues long.

This chain links TRBV6-6 with TRBJ2-7, with D possibly TRBD2 on 6 matching bases. The CDR3 has 16 amino acids. Trimming stripped 0 bases from V and 5 bases from J, with 17 bases between. In germline, CDR1 is MNHNY, CDR2 SVGAGI (reference sequence). The chain's CDR3 is CASSYSGGSLNDEQYF. The CDR3 DNA reads TGTGCCAGCAGTTACTCGGGGGGTTCTCTAAATGACGAGCAGTACTTC.

The chain uses TRBV11-3 and TRBJ2-7; possibly TRBD1 for D (5 bases). Germline-derived CDR1 and CDR2 are SGHNT and YENEEA. V shed 1 base and J shed 2 bases, with 9 bases lying between them. The length of the CDR3 is 14 residues. CDR3 loop: CASSLGTPAYEQYF. CDR3 bases: TGTGCCAGCAGCTTAGGGACACCCGCCTACGAGCAGTACTTC.

The gene calls are TRBV7-8 and TRBJ2-5; D may be TRBD2 (5 bases). This CDR3 spans 16 amino acids. Germline lookup yields CDR1 SGHVS and CDR2 FQNEAQ. Trimming stripped 2 bases from V and 0 bases from J, with 13 bases between. Here the CDR3 DNA reads TGTGCCAGCAGCTTATTTCAAGCGACTAACCAAGAGACCCAGTACTTC. It codes for CASSLFQATNQETQYF.

This chain connects TRBV5-5 to TRBJ2-2; D is possibly TRBD1 (6 bases). This CDR3 comprises 14 residues. V dropped 0 bases and J dropped 6 bases, with 9 bases sitting between them. Germline CDR1 SGHKS, CDR2 YYEKEE (reference sequence). In DNA, the CDR3 is TGTGCCAGCAGCTTGGGTCAGGGGTCCGGGGAGCTGTTTTTT. Encoded protein: CASSLGQGSGELFF.

V usage is TRBV6-5 and J usage is TRBJ2-1; 12 nucleotides agree with TRBD2. Losses at the gene ends were 5 bases for V and 7 bases for J; bases not matched to a gene: 3. CDR3 length equals 14 residues. Per the germline V gene, CDR1 is MNHEY and CDR2 is SVGAGI. CDR3 sequence: CASSPSGGVNEQFF. CDR3 coding DNA: TGTGCCAGCAGTCCTAGCGGGGGGGTTAATGAGCAGTTCTTC.

The J gene is TRBJ2-3, the V gene TRBV9; TRBD1 might be the D (7 bases). Germline V gene sequence: CDR1 SGDLS, CDR2 YYNGEE. The CDR3 has 16 residues. The V end lost 3 bases, the J end lost 2 bases, and 16 bases lay between the germline ends. The CDR3 region has the DNA TGTGCCAGCAGCGGGACAGGAGGGGGCACCACAGATACGCAGTATTTT. It is translated as CASSGTGGGTTDTQYF.

The V call is TRBV6-5, the J call TRBJ1-1; no definite D call. The CDR3 is 12 residues long. V lost 5 bases, J lost 7 bases, and 11 bases lay in between. From germline, CDR1 is MNHEY and CDR2 SVGAGI. The CDR3 is CASSQPPGEAFF. CDR3 sequence (DNA): TGTGCCAGCAGTCAGCCTCCGGGTGAAGCTTTCTTT.

The V call is TRBV20-1, the J call TRBJ2-7, with 9 bases fitting TRBD2. Per the germline V gene, CDR1 is DFQATT and CDR2 is SNEGSKA (reference sequence). Trimming cost V 3 bases and J 5 bases; bases outside gene matches: 8. The CDR3 contains 14 residues. The CDR3 here is CSASGSGGLDEQYF. The CDR3 DNA sequence: TGCAGTGCTAGTGGAAGCGGGGGGCTCGACGAGCAGTACTTC.

As to this clone: The same CDR3 also results from other DNA sequences found in this sample. The gene calls are TRBV12-3 or TRBV12-4 and TRBJ2-1; maybe TRBD1 (6 bases). The V end lost 3 bases, the J end lost 8 bases, and 8 bases lay between the germline ends. The CDR3 consists of 12 residues. The CDR3 DNA is TGTGCCAGCAGTTTCGAGGGGGATGAGCAGTTCTTC. Protein sequence: CASSFEGDEQFF.

This sequence joins TRBV29-1 and TRBJ2-7; D unresolved. Deletions cut 4 bases from V and 0 bases from J, with 7 bases between. Germline CDR1 and CDR2: SQVTM and ANQGSEA. The CDR3 sequence is 12 residues long. The CDR3 here is CSVVTDSYEQYF. CDR3 in DNA: TGCAGCGTTGTCACAGACTCCTACGAGCAGTACTTC.

Written as DNA, the CDR3 is TGTGCCAGCAGCCGACAGGGGATCTATGGCTACACCTTC. Protein: CASSRQGIYGYTF. This rearrangement joins TRBV9 to TRBJ1-2, with TRBD1 matching over 8 bases. CDR3 length equals 13 residues. The trim removed 4 bases at V and 4 bases at J, leaving 3 bases unmatched. Germline V gives CDR1 SGDLS, CDR2 YYNGEE.

This clone appeared a few times. V gene TRBV11-3 combines with J gene TRBJ2-5; 8 bases align to TRBD2. Germline CDR1 reads SGHNT; CDR2 reads YENEEA. V gave up 5 bases and J gave up 3 bases; unmatched junction bases: 5. The CDR3 loop spans 14 amino acids. The CDR3 sequence is CASSDYSGEETQYF. DNA of the CDR3: TGTGCCAGCAGCGATTATAGCGGGGAAGAGACCCAGTACTTC.